This T cell receptor beta chain appears in the sequencing data of a study of T cell responses to AZD1222 COVID-19 vaccine. Whole-study findings and limits: Repertoires in all cases were sampled only once the peak T cell response had passed. The donor group comprised mostly white British people and more females; the analysis possibly underestimated clonal diversity.

Remarks on this clone: The antigen is not known.

V dropped 4 bases and J dropped 1; count of bases not matched to a gene: 7. Germline CDR1 and CDR2: SNHLY and FYNNEI. This CDR3 spans 16 amino acids. Profiled with immunoSEQ multiplex PCR; TCRdb holds only in-frame clones, not every one. The sample lists some 180,000 clones; about 83% were seen once. The input for sequencing was peripheral blood, taken 28 days after the second AZD1222 dose. The chain employs TRBV2 and TRBJ1-1; 9 bases are a match to TRBD1. This TCR derives from an adult who received the AZD1222 COVID-19 vaccine. The CDR3, as DNA: TGTGCCAGCAGTGCCGGGACAGGGTTTTCGAACACTGAAGCTTTCTTT. Protein: CASSAGTGFSNTEAFF.